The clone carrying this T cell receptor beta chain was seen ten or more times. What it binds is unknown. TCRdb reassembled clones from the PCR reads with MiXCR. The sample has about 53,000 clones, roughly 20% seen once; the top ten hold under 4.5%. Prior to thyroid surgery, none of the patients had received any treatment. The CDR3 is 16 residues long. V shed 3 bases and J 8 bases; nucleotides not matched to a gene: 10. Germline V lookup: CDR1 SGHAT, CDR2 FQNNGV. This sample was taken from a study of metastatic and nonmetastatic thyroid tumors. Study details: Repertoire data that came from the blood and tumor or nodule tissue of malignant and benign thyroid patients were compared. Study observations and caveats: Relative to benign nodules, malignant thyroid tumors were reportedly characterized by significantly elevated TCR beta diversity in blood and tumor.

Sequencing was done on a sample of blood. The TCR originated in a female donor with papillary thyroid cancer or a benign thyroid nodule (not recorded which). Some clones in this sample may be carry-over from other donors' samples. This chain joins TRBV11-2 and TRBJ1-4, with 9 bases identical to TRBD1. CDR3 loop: CASSFLRTGAFEKLFF. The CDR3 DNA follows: TGTGCCAGCAGCTTTCTCCGGACAGGGGCTTTCGAAAAACTGTTTTTT.